This T cell receptor beta chain was found in a study of blood T cell repertoires in COVID-19. In the study overall: COVID-19 samples collected from the United States, Italy and Spain covered acute and convalescent phases. In each case, the material was cDNA or gDNA derived from T cells, B-cell-depleted T cells, or PBMCs.

The CDR3 is 15 amino acids. CDR1 is SGHRS and CDR2 is YFSETQ in the germline V gene. Trimming cost V 0 bases and J 1 base, with 10 bases left between them. Methods used by the authors: Nucleated cell number was recorded as an estimate derived from reference gene primer amplification. Sequenced by immunoSEQ multiplex PCR; TCRdb stores in-frame clones only, minus some. The V and J calls and clone size are taken from that table; D and trimming were inferred from the DNA. Among about 110,000 clones listed, roughly 80% were seen once. The receptor's source is an elderly woman with acute or convalescent COVID-19. The chain is built from TRBV5-1 and TRBJ2-5; D is possibly TRBD2 (5 bases). Specimen: peripheral blood. In nucleotides, the CDR3 is TGCGCCAGCAGCTTGGAGGCTAGCCTCCAAGAGACCCAGTACTTC. Amino acid sequence: CASSLEASLQETQYF.